The sequence of this T cell receptor (beta chain) was determined in a study of cytotoxic CD8 clonotypes in ibrutinib-treated CLL. Study observations and caveats: Rare overall, public clonotypes shrank or held steady under therapy. Patients had baseline clonality above age-matched healthy donors, and this clonality moved with circulating CD8+ T-cell counts.

The CDR3 sequence is 13 residues long. The ends were cut back, 5 bases at V and 7 bases at J, with 12 bases in the middle. Germline values: CDR1 SGHTA, CDR2 FQGTGA. As concerns this clone: Antigen specificity is unknown.

TCRdb's copy holds only in-frame clones and misses some; the assay was immunoSEQ multiplex PCR. The repertoire holds 50,000 to 60,000 clones, 70% to 90% seen once, with about a fifth in the top ten. The starting material was PBMCs, obtained after 24 months of ibrutinib treatment. The sequence came from a human donor with chronic lymphocytic leukemia. V gene TRBV7-3 combines with J gene TRBJ2-1; TRBD1 might be the D (5 bases). As DNA, the CDR3 is TGTGCCAGCAGCGCCACTCCAGGGAATGAGCAGTTCTTC. This sequence encodes CASSATPGNEQFF.